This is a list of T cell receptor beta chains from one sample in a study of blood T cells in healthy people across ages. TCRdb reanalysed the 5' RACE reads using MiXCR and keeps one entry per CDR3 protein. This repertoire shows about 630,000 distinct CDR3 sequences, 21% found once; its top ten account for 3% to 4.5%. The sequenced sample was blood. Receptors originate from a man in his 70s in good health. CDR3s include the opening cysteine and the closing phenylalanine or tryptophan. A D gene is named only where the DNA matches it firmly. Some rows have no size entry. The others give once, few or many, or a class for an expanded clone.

CDR3aa: CASSVDQREALEQYF
CDR3nt: TGTGCCAGCAGCGTAGATCAGCGGGAGGCTCTCGAGCAGTACTTC
abundance: -
v_gene: TRBV9
j_gene: TRBJ2-7
d_gene: TRBD2

CDR3aa: CASSFRGRQFF
CDR3nt: TGTGCCAGCAGCTTTCGCGGGAGGCAGTTCTTC
abundance: -
v_gene: TRBV7-2
j_gene: TRBJ2-1
d_gene: TRBD2

CDR3aa: CASSPGLAGSQETLYF
CDR3nt: TGTGCTAGCAGCCCGGGACTAGCGGGCTCCCAAGAGACCCTGTACTTC
abundance: -
v_gene: TRBV7-7
j_gene: TRBJ2-5
d_gene: TRBD2

CDR3aa: CASTLAGGGHEQYF
CDR3nt: TGTGCCAGCACTCTAGCGGGAGGAGGACACGAGCAGTACTTC
abundance: -
v_gene: TRBV6-2/TRBV6-3
j_gene: TRBJ2-7
d_gene: TRBD2

CDR3aa: CASALINTGELFF
CDR3nt: TGTGCTAGTGCCCTTATCAACACCGGGGAGCTGTTTTTT
abundance: few
v_gene: TRBV12-5
j_gene: TRBJ2-2
d_gene: -

CDR3aa: CASSTQGALGETQYF
CDR3nt: TGTGCCAGCAGTACACAGGGGGCGCTAGGGGAGACCCAGTACTTC
abundance: many
v_gene: TRBV28
j_gene: TRBJ2-5
d_gene: TRBD1

CDR3aa: CSADIPPLSSGSSYEQYF
CDR3nt: TGCAGTGCTGATATCCCCCCTCTGTCTAGCGGGAGCTCCTACGAGCAGTACTTC
abundance: many
v_gene: TRBV20-1
j_gene: TRBJ2-7
d_gene: TRBD2

CDR3aa: CASSLRGTGVSPLHF
CDR3nt: TGTGCCAGCAGCTTGAGAGGGACAGGGGTTTCACCCCTCCACTTT
abundance: few
v_gene: TRBV11-2
j_gene: TRBJ1-6
d_gene: TRBD1

CDR3aa: CAGSVGTTKETHYF
CDR3nt: TGTGCCGGCAGCGTAGGAACTACTAAAGAGACCCATTACTTC
abundance: few
v_gene: TRBV9
j_gene: TRBJ2-5
d_gene: -

CDR3aa: CSVNSQLANYGYTF
CDR3nt: TGCAGCGTTAACAGCCAGCTAGCTAACTATGGCTACACCTTC
abundance: many
v_gene: TRBV29-1
j_gene: TRBJ1-2
d_gene: -

CDR3aa: CSASRIDRIQETQYF
CDR3nt: TGCAGTGCTAGCCGTATCGACAGGATCCAAGAGACCCAGTACTTC
abundance: few
v_gene: TRBV20-1
j_gene: TRBJ2-5
d_gene: -

CDR3aa: CASSVYSTGGCSYVQYF
CDR3nt: TGTGCCAGCAGTGTTTATTCGACAGGGGGTTGCTCCTACGTGCAGTACTTC
abundance: -
v_gene: TRBV28
j_gene: TRBJ2-7
d_gene: TRBD1

CDR3aa: CSASASGTDTQYF
CDR3nt: TGCAGTGCTAGTGCTAGCGGCACAGATACGCAGTATTTT
abundance: few
v_gene: TRBV20-1
j_gene: TRBJ2-3
d_gene: -

CDR3aa: CASSLYGGYEQYF
CDR3nt: TGTGCCAGCAGTTTATACGGCGGCTACGAGCAGTACTTC
abundance: -
v_gene: TRBV12-3/TRBV12-4
j_gene: TRBJ2-7
d_gene: -

CDR3aa: CASSQGRAHQPQHF
CDR3nt: TGCGCCAGCAGCCAAGGGAGGGCGCATCAGCCCCAGCATTTT
abundance: -
v_gene: TRBV4-1
j_gene: TRBJ1-5
d_gene: -

CDR3aa: CASSLGQVNTEAFF
CDR3nt: TGCGCCAGCAGCTTGGGGCAGGTCAACACTGAAGCTTTCTTT
abundance: many
v_gene: TRBV5-1
j_gene: TRBJ1-1
d_gene: -

CDR3aa: CSAQSPSGGWETQYF
CDR3nt: TGCAGTGCCCAAAGCCCTAGCGGGGGGTGGGAGACCCAGTACTTC
abundance: -
v_gene: TRBV20-1
j_gene: TRBJ2-5
d_gene: TRBD2

CDR3aa: CSATGLAANTGELFF
CDR3nt: TGCAGTGCCACGGGACTAGCGGCAAACACCGGGGAGCTGTTTTTT
abundance: -
v_gene: TRBV20-1
j_gene: TRBJ2-2
d_gene: TRBD2

CDR3aa: CASSYGASGTQETQYF
CDR3nt: TGTGCCAGCAGTTATGGGGCTAGCGGTACCCAAGAGACCCAGTACTTC
abundance: -
v_gene: TRBV6-2/TRBV6-3
j_gene: TRBJ2-5
d_gene: TRBD2

CDR3aa: CASKHRENYEQYF
CDR3nt: TGTGCCAGCAAACACCGGGAGAACTACGAGCAGTACTTC
abundance: -
v_gene: TRBV2
j_gene: TRBJ2-7
d_gene: -

CDR3aa: CASSRDRGLYNEQFF
CDR3nt: TGTGCCAGCAGCCGGGACAGGGGGCTGTACAATGAGCAGTTCTTC
abundance: few
v_gene: TRBV5-5
j_gene: TRBJ2-1
d_gene: TRBD1

CDR3aa: CSVDRGRPYNSPLHF
CDR3nt: TGCAGCGTAGACAGGGGGAGGCCCTATAATTCACCCCTCCACTTT
abundance: -
v_gene: TRBV20-1
j_gene: TRBJ1-6
d_gene: TRBD1

CDR3aa: CASSQRGSSTDTQYF
CDR3nt: TGCGCCAGCAGCCAGCGGGGTTCTAGCACAGATACGCAGTATTTT
abundance: few
v_gene: TRBV4-3
j_gene: TRBJ2-3
d_gene: -

CDR3aa: CASSPPGGVETQYF
CDR3nt: TGTGCCAGCTCTCCACCTGGGGGCGTGGAGACCCAGTACTTC
abundance: -
v_gene: TRBV18
j_gene: TRBJ2-5
d_gene: -

CDR3aa: CASSHSWSGRGPNTGELFF
CDR3nt: TGCGCCAGCAGCCATTCATGGAGTGGAAGGGGCCCGAACACCGGGGAGCTGTTTTTT
abundance: few
v_gene: TRBV4-3
j_gene: TRBJ2-2
d_gene: -

CDR3aa: CASSQREGQETQYF
CDR3nt: TGTGCCAGCAGTCAGCGGGAGGGCCAAGAGACCCAGTACTTC
abundance: few
v_gene: TRBV6-6
j_gene: TRBJ2-5
d_gene: TRBD2

CDR3aa: CASRKPAQQETQYF
CDR3nt: TGTGCCAGCAGGAAACCGGCTCAGCAAGAGACCCAGTACTTC
abundance: few
v_gene: TRBV28
j_gene: TRBJ2-5
d_gene: -

CDR3aa: CSARPEDRANTEAFF
CDR3nt: TGCAGTGCTAGACCGGAAGACAGGGCGAACACTGAAGCTTTCTTT
abundance: few
v_gene: TRBV20-1
j_gene: TRBJ1-1
d_gene: TRBD1

CDR3aa: CATSGGQGGYGYTF
CDR3nt: TGTGCCACCAGCGGAGGACAGGGAGGCTATGGCTACACCTTC
abundance: -
v_gene: TRBV15
j_gene: TRBJ1-2
d_gene: TRBD1

CDR3aa: CASSLLQMNTEAFF
CDR3nt: TGTGCCAGCTCACTCCTCCAAATGAACACTGAAGCTTTCTTT
abundance: -
v_gene: TRBV18
j_gene: TRBJ1-1
d_gene: -

CDR3aa: CAISADTNYGYTF
CDR3nt: TGTGCCATCAGCGCGGACACGAACTATGGCTACACCTTC
abundance: -
v_gene: TRBV10-3
j_gene: TRBJ1-2
d_gene: -

CDR3aa: CIPHEESYGYTF
CDR3nt: TGCATCCCGCATGAGGAAAGCTATGGCTACACCTTC
abundance: -
v_gene: TRBV20-1
j_gene: TRBJ1-2
d_gene: -

CDR3aa: CASTTSGSDTQYF
CDR3nt: TGTGCCAGCACGACTAGCGGGAGCGATACGCAGTATTTT
abundance: -
v_gene: TRBV5-6
j_gene: TRBJ2-3
d_gene: TRBD2

CDR3aa: CATSDSTSGREYEQYF
CDR3nt: TGTGCCACCAGTGACTCCACTAGCGGGAGGGAATACGAGCAGTACTTC
abundance: many
v_gene: TRBV24-1
j_gene: TRBJ2-7
d_gene: TRBD2

CDR3aa: CASSEAHGTGNTIYF
CDR3nt: TGTGCCAGCAGTGAAGCGCATGGAACTGGAAACACCATATATTTT
abundance: few
v_gene: TRBV6-1
j_gene: TRBJ1-3
d_gene: -

CDR3aa: CASSSGTGVGVGANVLTF
CDR3nt: TGTGCCAGCAGTTCGGGGACAGGCGTCGGGGTCGGGGCCAACGTCCTGACTTTC
abundance: many
v_gene: TRBV6-5
j_gene: TRBJ2-6
d_gene: TRBD1

CDR3aa: CSAVRGAVDTQYF
CDR3nt: TGCAGTGCTGTACGAGGGGCTGTAGATACGCAGTATTTT
abundance: -
v_gene: TRBV20-1
j_gene: TRBJ2-3
d_gene: -

CDR3aa: CASSMRGLPSSYNEQFF
CDR3nt: TGTGCCAGTAGTATGAGGGGCCTACCTAGCTCCTACAATGAGCAGTTCTTC
abundance: once
v_gene: TRBV19
j_gene: TRBJ2-1
d_gene: -

CDR3aa: CASSRDLSGANVLTF
CDR3nt: TGCGCCAGCAGCAGAGACCTATCTGGGGCCAACGTCCTGACTTTC
abundance: few
v_gene: TRBV5-1
j_gene: TRBJ2-6
d_gene: -

CDR3aa: CASGADRGSSYEQYF
CDR3nt: TGTGCCAGCGGGGCAGACAGGGGAAGCTCCTACGAGCAGTACTTC
abundance: -
v_gene: TRBV21-1
j_gene: TRBJ2-7
d_gene: -

CDR3aa: CASSQARGIRYEQYF
CDR3nt: TGTGCCAGCAGCCAAGCGCGGGGAATCCGGTACGAGCAGTACTTC
abundance: -
v_gene: TRBV3-1
j_gene: TRBJ2-7
d_gene: -

CDR3aa: CASSSGQGNQETQYF
CDR3nt: TGTGCCAGCAGCTCGGGACAGGGAAACCAAGAGACCCAGTACTTC
abundance: -
v_gene: TRBV13
j_gene: TRBJ2-5
d_gene: TRBD1

CDR3aa: CATKDSRVETQYF
CDR3nt: TGTGCCACCAAGGACAGTCGTGTTGAGACCCAGTACTTC
abundance: many
v_gene: TRBV24-1
j_gene: TRBJ2-5
d_gene: -

CDR3aa: CSARSEGLGNIQYF
CDR3nt: TGCAGTGCTAGGAGCGAGGGACTAGGGAACATTCAGTACTTC
abundance: few
v_gene: TRBV20-1
j_gene: TRBJ2-4
d_gene: TRBD2

CDR3aa: CASSSSGNTQYF
CDR3nt: TGTGCCAGCAGCTCCTCAGGGAATACGCAGTATTTT
abundance: many
v_gene: TRBV7-9
j_gene: TRBJ2-3
d_gene: -

CDR3aa: CAWSVQGSIETQYF
CDR3nt: TGTGCCTGGAGTGTCCAGGGGTCCATAGAGACCCAGTACTTC
abundance: -
v_gene: TRBV30
j_gene: TRBJ2-5
d_gene: -

CDR3aa: CSARVGPLGTEAFF
CDR3nt: TGCAGTGCTAGAGTGGGACCACTGGGGACTGAAGCTTTCTTT
abundance: -
v_gene: TRBV20-1
j_gene: TRBJ1-1
d_gene: -

CDR3aa: CASSPVDRAYEQYF
CDR3nt: TGCGCCAGCAGCCCCGTGGACAGGGCCTACGAGCAGTACTTC
abundance: -
v_gene: TRBV4-3
j_gene: TRBJ2-7
d_gene: TRBD1

CDR3aa: CASSQGASGGEDTQYF
CDR3nt: TGTGCCAGCAGCCAAGGCGCTAGCGGGGGGGAAGATACGCAGTATTTT
abundance: -
v_gene: TRBV3-1
j_gene: TRBJ2-3
d_gene: TRBD2

CDR3aa: CSARTGGYEQFF
CDR3nt: TGCAGTGCTAGAACGGGAGGGTATGAGCAGTTCTTC
abundance: -
v_gene: TRBV20-1
j_gene: TRBJ2-1
d_gene: TRBD2

CDR3aa: CSVGRQYNEQFF
CDR3nt: TGCAGCGTTGGGAGACAGTACAATGAGCAGTTCTTC
abundance: few
v_gene: TRBV29-1
j_gene: TRBJ2-1
d_gene: -

CDR3aa: CASRAGTPNTEAFF
CDR3nt: TGTGCCAGCAGGGCCGGGACACCAAACACTGAAGCTTTCTTT
abundance: -
v_gene: TRBV28
j_gene: TRBJ1-1
d_gene: -

CDR3aa: CASTAGGLSNEKLFF
CDR3nt: TGTGCCAGCACCGCCGGGGGGCTCTCCAATGAAAAACTGTTTTTT
abundance: few
v_gene: TRBV12-3/TRBV12-4
j_gene: TRBJ1-4
d_gene: -

CDR3aa: CAISDNRASYGYTF
CDR3nt: TGTGCCATCAGTGATAACCGCGCTAGCTATGGCTACACCTTC
abundance: few
v_gene: TRBV10-3
j_gene: TRBJ1-2
d_gene: -

CDR3aa: CASSPRTVDEQYF
CDR3nt: TGTGCCAGCAGCCCGCGGACAGTCGACGAGCAGTACTTC
abundance: few
v_gene: TRBV3-1
j_gene: TRBJ2-7
d_gene: -

CDR3aa: CASSKWENIQYF
CDR3nt: TGTGCCAGCAGCAAATGGGAAAACATTCAGTACTTC
abundance: -
v_gene: TRBV21-1
j_gene: TRBJ2-4
d_gene: -

CDR3aa: CASSPWTGVINQPQHF
CDR3nt: TGTGCCAGCAGCCCGTGGACAGGGGTGATCAATCAGCCCCAGCATTTT
abundance: -
v_gene: TRBV5-5
j_gene: TRBJ1-5
d_gene: TRBD1

CDR3aa: CSAREGTTTDSPLHF
CDR3nt: TGCAGTGCTAGAGAAGGGACAACTACTGATTCACCCCTCCACTTT
abundance: few
v_gene: TRBV20-1
j_gene: TRBJ1-6
d_gene: -